The 25 T cell receptor beta chains below come from one sample, sequenced in a study of PD-1 and CTLA-4 blockade in melanoma (dated by TCRdb to the early 2020s). Library preparation was by the immunoSEQ multiplex PCR assay. TCRdb re-hosts the immuneACCESS table, in-frame sequences only. Its copies lack some clones; in the studies checked, an unresolved V gene accounts for under half of them, and the cause for the rest is not known. Recorded for this sample are under 13,000 clones; approximately 80% of them occurred a single time. In total, the top ten clones hold under 35% of the sample. The specimen comprised CD8+ T cells from peripheral blood, sampled from a patient given anti-PD-1 treatment. The receptor set was obtained from a human donor with melanoma.

As to this clone: Relative to the germline gene, one junction end is altered; a read error may explain this. The gene calls are TRBV7-8 and TRBJ2-2; D remains unclear. Per germline, CDR1 SGHVS and CDR2 FQNEAQ. This CDR3 is built from 13 residues. The CDR3 DNA follows: TGTGCCAGCAGTTTAGAATGGGGCGGGGAGCTGTTTTTT. Protein: CASSLEWGGELFF.

The J gene is TRBJ2-7, the V gene TRBV11-3; tentative D call: TRBD2 (6 bases). The CDR3 totals 15 residues. Germline V gene data show CDR1 as SGHNT and CDR2 as YENEEA. Trimming took 5 bases from V and 1 from J, leaving 15 bases between them. CDR3 loop: CASSEGLTRSYEQYF. The CDR3 DNA reads as TGTGCCAGCAGCGAGGGACTGACTCGATCCTACGAGCAGTACTTC.

The CDR3 spells CACLTLAGGPVEQFF. In DNA form, the CDR3 reads TGTGCCTGCCTTACTCTAGCGGGGGGGCCTGTTGAGCAGTTCTTC. The V and J genes are TRBV30 and TRBJ2-1; TRBD2 agrees at 12 bases. This CDR3 is 15 amino acids long. Germline V CDR1 and CDR2: GTSNPN, SVGIG (reference sequence). The V and J ends lost 6 bases and 9 bases, in that order; junction bases with no gene match: 12.

The J gene is TRBJ1-5, the V gene TRBV4-1; no clear D. This CDR3 has 14 amino acids. Per the germline V gene, CDR1 is MGHRA and CDR2 is YSYEKL. V dropped 6 bases and J dropped 1 base, with 10 bases sitting between them. The CDR3 spells CASSLTFSNQPQHF. The CDR3 coding sequence is TGCGCCAGCAGTCTGACCTTCAGCAATCAGCCCCAGCATTTT.

This chain uses TRBV3-1 (or the pseudogene TRBV3-2) with TRBJ2-3; tentatively, D is TRBD1 (6 bases). Trimming stripped 2 bases from V and 1 base from J, with 13 bases between. The CDR3 totals 16 residues. CDR1 is LGHDT, CDR2 YNNKEL, per germline (reference sequence). The CDR3 is CASSQKTGWGTDTQYF. The CDR3, as DNA: TGTGCCAGCAGCCAAAAAACAGGGTGGGGCACAGATACGCAGTATTTT.

Regarding this clone: One end of the junction fails to match germline, which may point to a read error. This chain links TRBV12-3 or TRBV12-4 with TRBJ1-2; D possibly corresponds to TRBD1 (6 bases). CDR3 length: 13 amino acids. In DNA form, the CDR3 reads TGTGCCAGCAGCTTAGACAGGTCTCGGGGCTACACCTTC. As protein: CASSLDRSRGYTF.

The chain's CDR3 is CASGSGLSNTEAFF. CDR3 DNA sequence: TGCGCCAGCGGTTCAGGGCTGTCCAACACTGAAGCTTTCTTT. V and J are TRBV4-3 and TRBJ1-1, with D maybe TRBD1 (5 bases). The CDR3 consists of 14 residues. V was shortened by 8 bases and J by 2 bases, with 15 bases between the two germline ends. Germline V gives CDR1 LGHNA, CDR2 YSLEER.

There are a few counts of this clone. CDR3 region: CASSTPGQTYEQYF. DNA for the CDR3: TGTGCCAGCAGCACACCGGGACAAACCTACGAGCAGTACTTC. V usage is TRBV13 and J usage is TRBJ2-7; D is perhaps TRBD1 (6 bases). Germline CDR1 and CDR2: PRHDT and FYEKMQ (reference sequence). This CDR3 contains 14 residues. Trimming took 5 bases from V and 2 from J, leaving 13 bases between them.

J is TRBJ1-5 and V is TRBV4-3; D gene uncertain. Germline V gives CDR1 LGHNA, CDR2 YSLEER. Trimming stripped 0 bases from V and 4 bases from J, with 10 bases between. The CDR3 contains 15 residues. In nucleotides, the CDR3 is TGCGCCAGCAGCCAAGATCGGTTATTGAATCAGCCCCAGCATTTT. Protein product: CASSQDRLLNQPQHF.

This clone appeared a few times. The chain carries TRBV3-1 (or the pseudogene TRBV3-2) and TRBJ2-6; D unclear. V was clipped by 8 bases and J by 0 bases, with 8 bases between them. CDR1 is LGHDT, CDR2 YNNKEL, per germline (reference sequence). This CDR3 is 14 amino acids long. CDR3 amino acids: CASLSSSGANVLTF. CDR3 nucleotides: TGTGCCAGCCTCTCAAGCTCTGGGGCCAACGTCCTGACTTTC.

This clone appeared a few times. The chain employs TRBV2 and TRBJ2-5; D gene unclear. With 2 bases removed from V and 3 bases from J, the gap between germline ends came to 13 bases. CDR3 size: 15 residues. The germline V gene encodes CDR1 SNHLY and CDR2 FYNNEI. Here the CDR3 reads CASSELIFGKETQYF. The CDR3, as DNA: TGTGCCAGCAGTGAATTGATATTCGGAAAAGAGACCCAGTACTTC.

The V call is TRBV30, the J call TRBJ2-6; TRBD2 might be the D (5 bases). Trimming took 5 bases from V and 0 from J, leaving 8 bases between them. Germline-derived CDR1 and CDR2 are GTSNPN and SVGIG (reference sequence). CDR3 length: 14 amino acids. CDR3 sequence (DNA): TGTGCCTGGGCTGAGGGCTCTGGGGCCAACGTCCTGACTTTC. Amino acids: CAWAEGSGANVLTF. Based on the CDR3 plus reference TRBV30 and TRBJ2-6, the full variable domain is SQTIHQWPATLVQPVGSPLSLECTVEGTSNPNLYWYRQAAGRGLQLLFYSVGIGQISSEVPQNLSASRPQDRQFILSSKKLLLSDSGFYLCAWAEGSGANVLTFGAGSRLTVL.

The chain couples TRBV5-8 to TRBJ1-1; D not certain. V dropped 0 bases and J dropped 0 bases, with 6 bases sitting between them. Germline V gene sequence: CDR1 SGHTS, CDR2 YDEGEE. CDR3 length: 14 amino acids. The CDR3 region is CASSLDGVNTEAFF. The CDR3, as DNA: TGTGCCAGCAGCTTGGATGGAGTGAACACTGAAGCTTTCTTT.

This chain connects TRBV10-1 to TRBJ2-3, with D maybe TRBD2 (5 bases). CDR1 and CDR2 (germline): WNHNN, SYGVQD (reference sequence). V was cut by 3 bases and J by 1 base, with 11 bases left in between. The CDR3 has 15 residues. The CDR3, as DNA: TGCGCCAGCAGTGACCCACTAGGCGGCACAGATACGCAGTATTTT. Translating it yields CASSDPLGGTDTQYF.

This chain joins TRBV4-1 and TRBJ2-1; 10 nucleotides match TRBD2. V shed 4 bases and J 4 bases; nucleotides not matched to a gene: 4. CDR1 and CDR2 (germline): MGHRA, YSYEKL. This CDR3 is built from 15 residues. CDR3: CASSPLAGEYNEQFF. DNA for the CDR3: TGCGCCAGCAGCCCCCTAGCGGGAGAGTACAATGAGCAGTTCTTC.

This clone occurred a few times. V is TRBV6-5 and J is TRBJ1-2, with D possibly TRBD1 on 5 matching bases. The CDR3 contains 11 residues. Germline V gives CDR1 MNHEY, CDR2 SVGAGI. V gave up 7 bases and J gave up 7 bases, with 10 bases separating them. The CDR3 loop reads CASNGGVGYTF. DNA for the CDR3: TGTGCCAGCAATGGAGGGGTTGGCTACACCTTC.

As for this clone: This may stem from a read error, because a much larger clone lies one nucleotide away. The genes are TRBV19 and TRBJ1-6; D gene uncertain. This CDR3 has 15 residues. The V gene's germline CDR1 is LNHDA and CDR2 SQIVND (reference sequence). Written as DNA, the CDR3 is TGTGCCAGTAATTTGGGAGTAGCCTCTAATTCATCCCTCCACTTT. Amino acids: CASNLGVASNSSLHF.

The rearrangement links TRBV7-9 to TRBJ1-4, with D maybe TRBD1 (6 bases). Germline lookup yields CDR1 SEHNR and CDR2 FQNEAQ (reference sequence). Between the trimmed V and J ends, which lost 1 base and 11 bases, there was a span of 17 bases. The CDR3 extends over 15 amino acids. The CDR3: CASSLVEGTGYKLFF. DNA for the CDR3: TGTGCCAGCAGCTTAGTTGAAGGTACAGGGTACAAACTGTTTTTT.

The V and J genes are TRBV10-3 and TRBJ2-7; the match to TRBD2 covers 11 bases. V dropped 0 bases and J dropped 7; count of bases not matched to a gene: 8. Germline loops: CDR1 ENHRY, CDR2 SYGVKD. The CDR3 sequence is 16 residues long. CDR3 sequence (DNA): TGTGCCATCAGTGAGTCTGCGGGACTAGCGGAACCAGAGCAGTACTTC. Its translation is CAISESAGLAEPEQYF.

The CDR3, as DNA: TGTGCCAGCAGCCGGGGGGCGGGAGGTTACACCGGGGAGCTGTTTTTT. Translation: CASSRGAGGYTGELFF. The chain couples TRBV11-2 to TRBJ2-2; 8 bases match TRBD2. Looked up from germline, CDR1 is SGHAT and CDR2 is FQNNGV. The CDR3 covers 16 residues. Trimming took 5 bases from V and 3 from J; bases not matched to a gene: 8.

The chain carries TRBV12-3 or TRBV12-4 and TRBJ2-1; D gene ambiguous. Trimming shortened V by 5 bases and J by 7 bases, and 9 bases separated the two germline ends. CDR3 length: 12 amino acids. The CDR3 bases are TGTGCCAGCAGTCACGCCTGGAATGAGCAGTTCTTC. Translated: CASSHAWNEQFF.

The chain has TRBV5-1 and TRBJ2-7; D is unresolved. CDR1 SGHRS and CDR2 YFSETQ come from the germline V gene. V was shortened by 7 bases and J by 1 base, with 12 bases between the two germline ends. The CDR3 has 13 residues. CDR3 sequence (DNA): TGCGCCAGCGCTTTTGGAGTTTCCTACGAGCAGTACTTC. Protein: CASAFGVSYEQYF.

Sample share makes this clone medium-sized. The rearrangement uses TRBV11-2 and TRBJ1-5, with a tentative D call TRBD1 (5 bases). The CDR3 runs to 15 residues. The germline V gene has CDR1 SGHAT and CDR2 FQNNGV. Trimming stripped 4 bases from V and 0 bases from J, with 10 bases between. The CDR3 reads CASSSGLSSNQPQHF. CDR3 DNA: TGTGCCAGCAGCTCGGGACTCAGTAGCAATCAGCCCCAGCATTTT.

Only a few counts were recorded for this clone. J is TRBJ2-1 and V is TRBV27; TRBD1 or TRBD2 may be the D gene (5 bases each). Trimming took off 4 bases at V and 5 bases at J, with 12 bases between the two ends. The CDR3 loop spans 14 amino acids. Germline V gene sequence: CDR1 MNHEY, CDR2 SMNVEV (reference sequence). The CDR3 sequence is CASSWDGENNEQFF. The CDR3 DNA reads TGTGCCAGCAGTTGGGACGGGGAGAACAATGAGCAGTTCTTC.

This sequence joins TRBV6-5 and TRBJ2-2; no reliable D call. Trimming pared 2 bases from V and 4 bases from J, leaving 8 bases between. Germline CDR1 is MNHEY and CDR2 is SVGAGI. The CDR3 contains 14 residues. The CDR3 DNA reads TGTGCCAGCAGTTACGGGCAGTCCACCGGGGAGCTGTTTTTT. Translating gives CASSYGQSTGELFF.